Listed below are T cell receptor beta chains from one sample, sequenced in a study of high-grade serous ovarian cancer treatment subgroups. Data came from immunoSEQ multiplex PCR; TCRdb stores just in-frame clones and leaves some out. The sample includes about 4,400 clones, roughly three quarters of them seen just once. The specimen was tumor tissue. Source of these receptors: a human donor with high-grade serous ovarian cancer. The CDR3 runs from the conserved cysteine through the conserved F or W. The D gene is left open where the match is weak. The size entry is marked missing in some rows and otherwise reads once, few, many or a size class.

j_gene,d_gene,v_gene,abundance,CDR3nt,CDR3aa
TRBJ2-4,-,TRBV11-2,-,TGTGCCAGCAGCTCCCGACAGGGGAGGGTCATTCAGTACTTC,CASSSRQGRVIQYF
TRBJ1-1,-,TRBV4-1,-,TGCGCCAGCAGCCAAGAAGTGTTCGGTAAGAACACTGAAGCTTTCTTT,CASSQEVFGKNTEAFF
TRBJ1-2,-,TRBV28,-,TGTGCCAGCAGTTCCCCAGGGGTCCTCTATGGCTACACCTTC,CASSSPGVLYGYTF
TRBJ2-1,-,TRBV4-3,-,TGCGCCAGCAGCTTTAGACGCAGGGCCTACAATGAGCAGTTCTTC,CASSFRRRAYNEQFF
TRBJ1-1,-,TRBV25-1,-,TGTGCCAGCGGGGAGCGACAGGTTGGGGCTTTCTTT,CASGERQVGAFF
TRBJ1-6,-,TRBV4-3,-,TGCGCCAGCAGCCAAGAACAGCAGAGAAAATATAATTCACCCCTCCACTTT,CASSQEQQRKYNSPLHF
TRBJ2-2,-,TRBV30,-,TGTGCCTGGAGTGTACGTGTGGGTACCGGGGAGCTGTTTTTT,CAWSVRVGTGELFF
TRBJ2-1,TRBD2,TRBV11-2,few,TGTGCCAGCAGCTTGGAGTGGGGGGGCAATGAGCAGTTCTTC,CASSLEWGGNEQFF
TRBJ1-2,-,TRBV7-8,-,TGTGCCAGCAGCTTCAGTAGTCCCCGACAGAACTATGGCTACACCTTC,CASSFSSPRQNYGYTF
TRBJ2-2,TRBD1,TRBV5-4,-,TGTGCCAGCAGCTTAGGGACAGGTAACACCGGGGAGCTGTTTTTT,CASSLGTGNTGELFF
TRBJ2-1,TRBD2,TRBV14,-,TGTGCCAGCAGCCAGGCAAAGGGACTAGCGGGTATCCACAATGAGCAGTTCTTC,CASSQAKGLAGIHNEQFF
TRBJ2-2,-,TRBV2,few,TGTGCCAGCAGAATTGGGTTCACCGGGGAGCTGTTTTTT,CASRIGFTGELFF
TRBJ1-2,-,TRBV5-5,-,TGTGCCAGCAGCTTCCCCGACCCGGCTAACTATGGCTACACCTTC,CASSFPDPANYGYTF
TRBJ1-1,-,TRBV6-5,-,TGTGCCAGCATGGGGAACACTGAAGCTTTCTTT,CASMGNTEAFF
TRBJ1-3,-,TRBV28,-,TGTGCCAGCACCTCAGAGGGGATTCCCTCTGGAAACACCATATATTTT,CASTSEGIPSGNTIYF
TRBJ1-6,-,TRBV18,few,TGTGCCAGCTCACCTGAAAGATCGGGTAATTCACCCCTCCACTTT,CASSPERSGNSPLHF
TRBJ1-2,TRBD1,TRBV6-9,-,TGTGCCAGCAGTCCGGGGACAGGGTACGGCTACACCTTC,CASSPGTGYGYTF
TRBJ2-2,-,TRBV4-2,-,TGTGCCAGCAGCCTGGGGACCCAGACCGGGGAGCTGTTTTTT,CASSLGTQTGELFF
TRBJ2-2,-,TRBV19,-,TGTGCCAGTAGTATTATAGGGCAGGGGAACACCGGGGAGCTGTTTTTT,CASSIIGQGNTGELFF
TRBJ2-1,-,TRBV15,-,TGTGCCACCAGCAGCCCAAACACGGGGGTCAATGAGCAGTTCTTC,CATSSPNTGVNEQFF
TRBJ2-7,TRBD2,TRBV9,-,TGTGCCAGCAGCGTAGCAATGGGCGGGGGCTACGAGCAGTACTTC,CASSVAMGGGYEQYF
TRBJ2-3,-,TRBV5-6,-,TGTGCCAGCAGCTTGGGTCGCACAGATACGCAGTATTTT,CASSLGRTDTQYF
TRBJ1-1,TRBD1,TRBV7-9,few,TGTGCCAGCAGCTTAGCAAGACAGGGAACTGAAGCTTTCTTT,CASSLARQGTEAFF
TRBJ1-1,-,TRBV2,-,TGTGCCAGCACCGTGGGCCCAACCACTGAAGCTTTCTTT,CASTVGPTTEAFF
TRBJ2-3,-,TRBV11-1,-,TGTGCCAGCAGCTCCGACAGCAGCACAGATACGCAGTATTTT,CASSSDSSTDTQYF
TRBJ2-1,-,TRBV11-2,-,TGTGCCAGCAGCTATTACGCGGGGGCCATTGTTGAAGAGCAGTTCTTC,CASSYYAGAIVEEQFF
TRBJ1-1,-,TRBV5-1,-,TGCGCCAGCAGCTTGGGGTCGTCACAGGGCGGAACTGAAGCTTTCTTT,CASSLGSSQGGTEAFF
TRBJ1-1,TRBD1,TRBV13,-,TGTGCCAGCAGCTTACAGGGGGGCCTAAACACTGAAGCTTTCTTT,CASSLQGGLNTEAFF
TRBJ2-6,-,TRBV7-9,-,TGTGCCAGCAGCTCCATACACTCCGGGTTTTCTGGGGCCAACGTCCTGACTTTC,CASSSIHSGFSGANVLTF
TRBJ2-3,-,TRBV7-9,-,TGTGCCAGCAGCTTGTTGGACCCGACCACAGATACGCAGTATTTT,CASSLLDPTTDTQYF
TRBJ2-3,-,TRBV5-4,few,TGTGCCAGCAGCTTAACCGCAGATACGCAGTATTTT,CASSLTADTQYF
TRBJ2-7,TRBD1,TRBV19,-,TGTGCCAGTAGTGCGGGGACAGGGGGCTCGTCCCTCTACTACGAGCAGTACTTC,CASSAGTGGSSLYYEQYF
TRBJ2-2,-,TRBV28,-,TGTGCCAGCAGTTTACTGAGAACCGGGGAGCTGTTTTTT,CASSLLRTGELFF
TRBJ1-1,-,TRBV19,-,TGTGCCAGTAGCCGGGGGACACTTCACATGAACACTGAAGCTTTCTTT,CASSRGTLHMNTEAFF
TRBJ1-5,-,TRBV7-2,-,TGTGCCAGCAGCGTAGGAACATCCCAGCCCCAGCATTTT,CASSVGTSQPQHF
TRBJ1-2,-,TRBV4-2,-,TGTGCCAGCAGCCAAGATACGGTCAAGTGGGGCTACACCTTC,CASSQDTVKWGYTF
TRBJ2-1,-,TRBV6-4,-,TGTGCCAGCAGTGACTCAGGTGGGGGTTACAATGAGCAGTTCTTC,CASSDSGGGYNEQFF
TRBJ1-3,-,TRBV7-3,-,TGTGCCAGCAGCTTGGGCACCTCTGGAAACACCATATATTTT,CASSLGTSGNTIYF